Following are 3 T cell receptor beta chains from one sample sequenced in a study of cytomegalovirus exposure and HLA in healthy donors. Sequencing was performed with immunoSEQ multiplex PCR; in TCRdb, only in-frame clones are kept and a portion is missing. The sample yields fewer than 200,000 clones, 80% to 85% seen once. What was sequenced was PBMCs. These receptor sequences come from a woman under 30 in good health and CMV-seropositive.

This clone was detected ten times or more. V is TRBV27 and J is TRBJ1-6; 9 positions agree with TRBD1. Germline CDR1 and CDR2: MNHEY and SMNVEV (reference sequence). The CDR3 length is 15 residues. The V gene end was trimmed by 4 bases and the J gene end by 10 bases; junction bases not matched to a gene: 8. In DNA form, the CDR3 reads TGTGCCAGCAGTTCGGGACAGGGAGTCCACTCACCCCTCCACTTT. Translated, it gives CASSSGQGVHSPLHF.

V usage is TRBV5-5 and J usage is TRBJ1-2; possible D gene TRBD1, 6 bases. This CDR3 is 13 amino acids long. Germline V gene sequence: CDR1 SGHKS, CDR2 YYEKEE (reference sequence). The V end was cut by 4 bases, the J end by 5 bases, with 12 bases between. The CDR3 region is CASSEGQIYGYTF. In DNA, the CDR3 is TGTGCCAGCAGCGAAGGACAGATATATGGCTACACCTTC.

The rearrangement uses TRBV7-8 and TRBJ1-4; the match to TRBD1 covers 9 bases. V gave up 6 bases and J gave up 7 bases; unmatched junction bases: 6. This CDR3 is 14 amino acids long. CDR1 and CDR2 from the germline V gene are SGHVS and FQNEAQ. The CDR3 DNA reads TGTGCCAGCAGGCCACAGGGGGCCTTTGAAAAACTGTTTTTT. This sequence encodes CASRPQGAFEKLFF.